What follows are 32 T cell receptor beta chains derived from one specimen sequenced in a study of cytomegalovirus exposure and HLA in healthy donors. The PCR contained 60 Vbeta and 13 Jbeta primers. This table comes from immunoSEQ multiplex PCR, and its TCRdb copy is limited to in-frame clones, with some not included. Here the sample spans hundreds of thousands of clones, around 66% being singletons. Sequencing was performed on PBMCs. The receptors stem from a female donor in good health and CMV-seronegative.

This clone was seen a few times. This rearrangement joins TRBV27 to TRBJ2-2; tentative D call: TRBD1 (6 bases). Germline CDR1 reads MNHEY; CDR2 reads SMNVEV (reference sequence). The CDR3 sequence is 16 residues long. V lost 6 bases to trimming and J lost 0 bases, with 14 bases between them. The CDR3 here is CASSLDRPANTGELFF. The CDR3, as DNA: TGTGCCAGCAGCCTGGACAGACCAGCGAACACCGGGGAGCTGTTTTTT.

The chain carries TRBV7-2 and TRBJ2-1; D is uncertain. The CDR3 totals 14 residues. The germline gives CDR1 SGHTA, CDR2 FQGNSA. V dropped 5 bases and J dropped 0 bases, with 8 bases sitting between them. In DNA, the CDR3 is TGTGCCAGCAGCGCCGCCAGCTCCTACAATGAGCAGTTCTTC. Protein: CASSAASSYNEQFF. Filled out from reference TRBV7-2 and TRBJ2-1, the complete variable domain reads GAGVSQSPSNKVTEKGKDVELRCDPISGHTALYWYRQSLGQGLEFLIYFQGNSAPDKSGLPSDRFSAERTGGSVSTLTIQRTQQEDSAVYLCASSAASSYNEQFFGPGTRLTVL.

This sequence joins TRBV2 and TRBJ2-3; TRBD2 matches 9 bases. CDR1 and CDR2 (germline): SNHLY, FYNNEI. The V and J ends lost 3 bases and 0 bases, in that order; junction bases with no gene match: 1. The CDR3 sequence is 15 residues long. The CDR3, as DNA: TGTGCCAGCAGTGAGCTAGCGGGAAGCACAGATACGCAGTATTTT. Its protein product is CASSELAGSTDTQYF.

The chain carries TRBV5-6 and TRBJ2-1, with 9 bases lining up with TRBD2. The CDR3 is 17 residues long. Germline assignment: CDR1 SGHDT and CDR2 YYEEEE. V gave up 2 bases and J gave up 2 bases; unmatched junction bases: 8. In DNA, the CDR3 is TGTGCCAGCAGCTTCAGTATAGCGGGAGAGGCCTACAATGAGCAGTTCTTC. It is translated as CASSFSIAGEAYNEQFF. Full variable domain (rest looked up from reference TRBV5-6 and TRBJ2-1): DAGVTQSPTHLIKTRGQQVTLRCSPKSGHDTVSWYQQALGQGPQFIFQYYEEEERQRGNFPDRFSGHQFPNYSSELNVNALLLGDSALYLCASSFSIAGEAYNEQFFGPGTRLTVL.

The chain is built from TRBV14 and TRBJ2-7, with TRBD1 identical over 12 bases. CDR3 size: 19 residues. V shed 1 base, J shed 3 bases, and the junction held 13 bases outside the gene matches. CDR1 is SGHDN, CDR2 FVKESK, per germline. In DNA, the CDR3 is TGTGCCAGCAGCCAAGTATCCGGGACAGGGGGCGATCCGGGCTACGAGCAGTACTTC. Translation: CASSQVSGTGGDPGYEQYF.

The chain employs TRBV27 and TRBJ2-2; TRBD2 matches at 7 bases. The V gene end was trimmed by 3 bases and the J gene end by 2 bases; junction bases not matched to a gene: 3. CDR3 length: 15 amino acids. The germline V gene has CDR1 MNHEY and CDR2 SMNVEV (reference sequence). CDR3 bases: TGTGCCAGCAGTTTGCGCGGGGGTAACACCGGGGAGCTGTTTTTT. It is translated as CASSLRGGNTGELFF.

V gene TRBV5-8 combines with J gene TRBJ1-5; TRBD1 matches 9 bases. From germline, CDR1 is SGHTS and CDR2 YDEGEE. This CDR3 is built from 16 residues. The V gene end was trimmed by 0 bases and the J gene end by 1 base; junction bases not matched to a gene: 2. CDR3 in DNA: TGTGCCAGCAGCTTGGACAGGGGGCTGAGCAATCAGCCCCAGCATTTT. Translated, it gives CASSLDRGLSNQPQHF.

This clone was detected once. The V call is TRBV15, the J call TRBJ1-2; no firm D call. The V gene lost 9 bases and the J gene lost 4 bases, with 12 bases spanning the gap. The CDR3 has 12 residues. The germline V gene has CDR1 LNHNV and CDR2 YYDKDF (reference sequence). For the CDR3, the DNA is TGTGCCACTCGAAATTCGGGCTATGGCTACACCTTC. Protein: CATRNSGYGYTF.

This clone was seen more than once but under ten times. This rearrangement joins TRBV13 to TRBJ2-1, with D perhaps matching TRBD2 (6 bases). The CDR3 is made up of 13 amino acids. V was trimmed by 2 bases and J by 6 bases, leaving 8 bases between them. CDR1 and CDR2 (germline): PRHDT, FYEKMQ (reference sequence). The CDR3 loop reads CASSLRGSNEQFF. CDR3 nucleotide sequence: TGTGCCAGCAGCTTACGGGGGAGCAATGAGCAGTTCTTC.

In DNA form, the CDR3 reads TGTGCCAGCAGCCATGACAGGGGAGGAGAAAAACTGTTTTTT. Protein sequence: CASSHDRGGEKLFF. The chain is built from TRBV5-6 and TRBJ1-4; 8 nucleotides match TRBD1. From germline, CDR1 is SGHDT and CDR2 YYEEEE. V was clipped by 4 bases and J by 8 bases; unmatched bases: 7. The CDR3 is 14 residues long.

This clone was detected only a few times. This chain uses TRBV5-4 with TRBJ2-7; 7 bases align to TRBD2. This CDR3 is built from 15 residues. V gave up 7 bases and J gave up 1 base; unmatched junction bases: 11. Germline V gene lookup returns CDR1 SGHNT and CDR2 YYREEE (reference sequence). This CDR3 is CASGGVRRGSYEQYF. CDR3 sequence (DNA): TGTGCCAGCGGGGGGGTGAGGAGGGGTTCCTACGAGCAGTACTTC.

V is TRBV11-2 and J is TRBJ1-6, with 7 nucleotides matching TRBD1. Germline V CDR1 and CDR2: SGHAT, FQNNGV. There are 14 residues in the CDR3. J was trimmed by 8 bases and V by 3 bases; bases with no gene match: 4. In DNA form, the CDR3 reads TGTGCCAGCAGCTTTGGGACAGAATATTCACCCCTCCACTTT. Encoded protein: CASSFGTEYSPLHF.

The chain combines TRBV6-5 with TRBJ2-1; TRBD1 matches at 7 bases. The CDR3 extends over 14 amino acids. Germline V CDR1 and CDR2: MNHEY, SVGAGI. V lost 3 bases to trimming and J lost 14 bases; unmatched junction nucleotides: 13. This CDR3 is CASSYATGDIVKFF. The DNA for the CDR3 is TGTGCCAGCAGTTATGCAACAGGGGATATTGTGAAGTTCTTC.

This chain uses TRBV5-4 with TRBJ2-5; 8 bases fit TRBD1. The DNA end lines up better with TRBJ2-7; the J call may be wrong. The CDR3 is 12 amino acids. The germline V gene encodes CDR1 SGHNT and CDR2 YYREEE (reference sequence). CDR3 nucleotide sequence: TGTGCCAGCAGCTGGGGGACAGGCGAGCAGTACTTC. Translating gives CASSWGTGEQYF.

V is TRBV7-8 and J is TRBJ2-1; possibly TRBD2 for D (5 bases). V dropped 5 bases and J dropped 1 base, with 12 bases sitting between them. The CDR3 has 15 residues. Germline lookup yields CDR1 SGHVS and CDR2 FQNEAQ. Here the CDR3 DNA reads TGTGCCAGCAGCCCCTACGAGGGTTCCTACAATGAGCAGTTCTTC. As protein: CASSPYEGSYNEQFF.

This clone was seen more than once but under ten times. This rearrangement joins TRBV30 to TRBJ2-3; 8 nucleotides agree with TRBD2. J lost 0 bases, V lost 8 bases, and 7 bases had no gene match. Germline V gene lookup returns CDR1 GTSNPN and CDR2 SVGIG (reference sequence). The length of the CDR3 is 14 residues. CDR3 amino acids: CAGTSTTSTDTQYF. CDR3 in DNA: TGTGCCGGGACTAGTACTACTAGCACAGATACGCAGTATTTT.

The CDR3 loop is CASSPSTEAYEQYF. The CDR3, as DNA: TGTGCCAGCAGCCCTAGCACCGAGGCCTACGAGCAGTACTTC. V usage is TRBV7-9 and J usage is TRBJ2-7; tentatively, D is TRBD2 (5 bases). The CDR3 is 14 residues long. Deletions cut 5 bases from V and 2 bases from J, with 13 bases between. Germline assignment: CDR1 SEHNR and CDR2 FQNEAQ (reference sequence).

This sequence joins TRBV5-1 and TRBJ1-1; tentative D call: TRBD1 (6 bases). Germline assignment: CDR1 SGHRS and CDR2 YFSETQ. V shed 3 bases and J shed 0 bases, with 21 bases lying between them. This CDR3 contains 18 residues. As DNA, the CDR3 is TGCGCCAGCAGCTCTCAGCGTCAGGGGAGTCGTTTGAACACTGAAGCTTTCTTT. Protein sequence: CASSSQRQGSRLNTEAFF.

This chain joins TRBV7-2 and TRBJ2-3; 9 bases agree with TRBD1. Trimming at V came to 11 bases and at J to 1 base, leaving 10 bases not matched to a gene. The CDR3 is 15 amino acids. Germline CDR1 is SGHTA and CDR2 is FQGNSA. CDR3: CAGSKRTGGTDTQYF. The CDR3 nucleotides read TGTGCCGGAAGTAAAAGGACAGGGGGCACAGATACGCAGTATTTT.

This clone was recorded only once. V gene TRBV6-4 combines with J gene TRBJ1-2; 8 bases match TRBD1. The germline CDR1 and CDR2 sequences are MRHNA and SNTAGT. After removal of 6 bases from V and 7 bases from J, the junction contained 7 bases not matched to a gene. CDR3 length equals 13 residues. The CDR3 bases are TGTGCCAGCAGCGCGGACAGGGCAGGTGGCTACACCTTC. It codes for CASSADRAGGYTF.

The chain employs TRBV6-1 and TRBJ2-7; TRBD2 is a possible D gene (6 bases). The V end lost 1 base, the J end lost 5 bases, and 24 bases lay between the germline ends. The CDR3 has 18 residues. Germline-derived CDR1 and CDR2 are MNHNS and SASEGT. CDR3 region: CASSEVQAGGHRVDEQYF. DNA for the CDR3: TGTGCCAGCAGTGAAGTACAAGCGGGTGGCCATCGCGTCGACGAGCAGTACTTC.

This chain links TRBV15 with TRBJ2-4, with TRBD1 matching 12 bases. This CDR3 contains 19 residues. V lost 0 bases and J lost 7; bases outside the gene matches: 13. Germline V gene data show CDR1 as LNHNV and CDR2 as YYDKDF (reference sequence). The CDR3 DNA sequence: TGTGCCACCAGCAGAGAGGTCGGGGGACAGGGGGCCCTAGAGAACATTCAGTACTTC. It specifies CATSREVGGQGALENIQYF.

This clone was seen only a few times. CDR3 in DNA: TGTGCCAGTAAGACTGGGGGCCCAGGGATCTACGAGCAGTACTTC. Amino acids: CASKTGGPGIYEQYF. V usage is TRBV19 and J usage is TRBJ2-7; tentative D call: TRBD1 (6 bases). CDR3 length: 15 residues. V lost 7 bases, J lost 3 bases, and 19 bases lay in between. Germline lookup yields CDR1 LNHDA and CDR2 SQIVND (reference sequence).

V is TRBV2 and J is TRBJ2-3; 8 bases map to TRBD2. CDR3 size: 14 residues. Germline V gene lookup returns CDR1 SNHLY and CDR2 FYNNEI. The trim removed 3 bases at V and 5 bases at J, leaving 4 bases unmatched. CDR3 bases: TGTGCCAGCAGTGATATCCTAGCGGGAGATACGCAGTATTTT. Translation: CASSDILAGDTQYF.

V usage is TRBV5-1 and J usage is TRBJ1-5; 8 nucleotides align to TRBD1. Germline CDR1 reads SGHRS; CDR2 reads YFSETQ. V lost 5 bases to trimming and J lost 4 bases; unmatched junction nucleotides: 8. The CDR3 has 15 amino acids. The DNA of the CDR3 is TGCGCCAGCAGTCCCGGACAGGGCACTAATCAGCCCCAGCATTTT. Protein product: CASSPGQGTNQPQHF. Drawing the rest from reference TRBV5-1 and TRBJ1-5, the complete variable domain is KAGVTQTPRYLIKTRGQQVTLSCSPISGHRSVSWYQQTPGQGLQFLFEYFSETQRNKGNFPGRFSGRQFSNSRSEMNVSTLELGDSALYLCASSPGQGTNQPQHFGDGTRLSIL.

V gene TRBV5-6 combines with J gene TRBJ2-3; 13 bases are a match to TRBD2. V gave up 3 bases and J gave up 0 bases; unmatched junction bases: 1. CDR3 length equals 16 residues. Per germline, CDR1 SGHDT and CDR2 YYEEEE. This CDR3 is CASSSGLAGSTDTQYF. DNA of the CDR3: TGTGCCAGCAGCTCGGGACTAGCGGGGAGCACAGATACGCAGTATTTT. Full variable domain (rest looked up from reference TRBV5-6 and TRBJ2-3): DAGVTQSPTHLIKTRGQQVTLRCSPKSGHDTVSWYQQALGQGPQFIFQYYEEEERQRGNFPDRFSGHQFPNYSSELNVNALLLGDSALYLCASSSGLAGSTDTQYFGPGTRLTVL.

This chain joins TRBV19 and TRBJ2-1; 7 positions match TRBD1. V lost 4 bases and J lost 2; bases outside the gene matches: 11. The CDR3 extends over 17 amino acids. Germline CDR1 reads LNHDA; CDR2 reads SQIVND (reference sequence). CDR3 in DNA: TGTGCCAGTAGTACCCTCCCCGGGACAGAACCCTACAATGAGCAGTTCTTC. Amino acids: CASSTLPGTEPYNEQFF. The whole variable domain, remainder taken from reference TRBV19 and TRBJ2-1, is DGGITQSPKYLFRKEGQNVTLSCEQNLNHDAMYWYRQDPGQGLRLIYYSQIVNDFQKGDIAEGYSVSREKKESFPLTVTSAQKNPTAFYLCASSTLPGTEPYNEQFFGPGTRLTVL.

The chain recombines TRBV11-3 with TRBJ2-3, with 8 bases fitting TRBD1. The CDR3 spans 14 residues. J lost 5 bases, V lost 5 bases, and 6 bases had no gene match. Germline CDR1 and CDR2: SGHNT and YENEEA. The CDR3 region has the DNA TGTGCCAGCAGCGAACAGGGGGGTAAAGATACGCAGTATTTT. This gives the protein CASSEQGGKDTQYF.

The chain carries TRBV2 and TRBJ1-5; 8 bases line up with TRBD1. The CDR3 loop spans 15 amino acids. V was clipped by 9 bases and J by 4 bases; unmatched bases: 11. CDR1 is SNHLY and CDR2 is FYNNEI in the germline V gene. The CDR3 bases are TGTGCCAGTCGAGGCAGGGGGCAGCGGAATCAGCCCCAGCATTTT. Residues: CASRGRGQRNQPQHF.

This clone was detected a few times. This chain uses TRBV4-1 with TRBJ1-1, with 8 nucleotides matching TRBD1. V trimming: 6 bases; J trimming: 3 bases; junction bases outside the gene matches: 6. Germline V CDR1 and CDR2: MGHRA, YSYEKL. The CDR3 has 14 amino acids. The CDR3 loop reads CASSRQGRDTEAFF. DNA of the CDR3: TGCGCCAGCAGTAGACAGGGGAGGGACACTGAAGCTTTCTTT.

The CDR3 loop is CASSSSRDRGLGRAQETQYF. For the CDR3, the DNA is TGCGCCAGCAGCTCCTCCAGGGACAGGGGGCTGGGGCGGGCCCAAGAGACCCAGTACTTC. The J gene is TRBJ2-5, the V gene TRBV5-1; 12 bases fit TRBD1. This CDR3 is built from 20 residues. V shed 3 bases, J shed 1 base, and the junction held 16 bases outside the gene matches. CDR1 SGHRS and CDR2 YFSETQ come from the germline V gene.

This clone occurred a few times. The DNA of the CDR3 is TGTGCCAGCAGCACTAGCACGGAGACCGGGGAGCTGTTTTTT. Translated: CASSTSTETGELFF. V and J are TRBV6-4 and TRBJ2-2; D is perhaps TRBD2 (6 bases). V was cut by 6 bases and J by 5 bases, with 13 bases left in between. Germline CDR1 is MRHNA and CDR2 is SNTAGT. The CDR3 length is 14 residues.